This T cell receptor (beta chain) was documented in a study of identical twins. Concerning this clonotype itself: No antigen is known for it.

TCRdb re-analysed the 5' RACE reads in MiXCR, keeping a single row per CDR3 protein. The sample contains 250,000 or so distinct CDR3 sequences, about 9% of which appear only once. This CDR3 is 15 amino acids long. V gave up 2 bases and J gave up 8 bases; unmatched junction bases: 7. Germline CDR1 LGHNA, CDR2 YSLEER. Whole-study findings and limits: Modelling approaches yielded underestimates of out-of-frame TCR alpha sharing between monozygotic twins. Sequences that were beta out-of-frame showed weaker excess twin sharing. Cross-sectional statistics underpinned the conclusions; the same donors were not followed.

Separately, the same data were catalogued under a study of yellow fever vaccine responses in identical twins. That paper states: It has been reported that, in twins, the vaccine T cell response seemed partly convergent and partly personalized.

The chain combines TRBV4-3 with TRBJ2-1, with 9 bases aligning to TRBD1. The sequence came from a woman aged 18-29 years in good health. Input material: CD8+ T cells sorted from blood. CDR3 loop: CASSQPGTGLYEQFF. CDR3 DNA: TGCGCCAGCAGCCAACCCGGGACAGGGCTTTATGAGCAGTTCTTC.